Listed below are T cell receptor beta chains from one sample, sequenced in a study of T-cell reconstitution after alpha-beta-depleted transplantation in children. TCRdb analysed the PCR reads with MiXCR anew, one entry per CDR3 protein. The sample consists of under 850,000 distinct CDR3 sequences, about an eighth of them appearing once. The material was PBMCs, obtained before TCRalphabeta/CD19-depleted stem cell transplant. Source of these receptors: a girl aged 2 to 10 with congenital amegakaryocytic thrombocytopenia, due to receive a stem cell transplant. The CDR3 runs from the conserved cysteine through the conserved F or W. The D gene is left open where the match is weak. Clone sizes are given selectively: once, few, many, or a class where the clone is expanded.

>TRBV6-1|TRBJ2-7|TRBD2|many
TGTGCCAGCAGGAAAAAGCGGGAGACCTACGAGCAGTACTTC
CASRKKRETYEQYF
>TRBV7-2|TRBJ2-7|.|.
TGTGCCAGCAGCTCTACCAACGAGCAGTACTTC
CASSSTNEQYF
>TRBV12-3/TRBV12-4|TRBJ2-3|.|many
TGTGCCAGCACCATCCAGTTAGATACGCAGTATTTT
CASTIQLDTQYF
>TRBV20-1|TRBJ2-3|TRBD1|.
TGCAGTGCAGATACAGGGGCTAGCACAGATACGCAGTATTTT
CSADTGASTDTQYF
>TRBV11-2|TRBJ2-7|TRBD2|few
TGTGCCAGCAGCCAAACTAGCGATTACTACGAGCAGTACTTC
CASSQTSDYYEQYF
>TRBV12-3/TRBV12-4|TRBJ2-3|TRBD2|many
TGTGCCAGCAGTTTACCCGAGGGACTAGCGGGAGCCGATACGCAGTATTTT
CASSLPEGLAGADTQYF
>TRBV18|TRBJ2-3|.|.
TGTGCCAGCTACACCCGGGACTCATACACAGATACGCAGTATTTT
CASYTRDSYTDTQYF
>TRBV7-9|TRBJ2-2|.|.
TGTGCCAGCAGCTCGCGTTACGAGTCGGGGACCGGGGAGCTGTTTTTT
CASSSRYESGTGELFF
>TRBV30|TRBJ1-1|.|few
TGTGCCTTTTATTACAGGGCCAAAGCTTTCTTT
CAFYYRAKAFF
>TRBV20-1|TRBJ2-1|.|many
TGCAGTGCTAGAGATCTTGCGGCTAGCGTATACAATGAGCAGTTCTTC
CSARDLAASVYNEQFF
>TRBV3-1|TRBJ2-6|.|.
TGTGCCAGCAGCCATCGCTCTGGGGCCAACGTCCTGACTTTC
CASSHRSGANVLTF
>TRBV7-3|TRBJ1-5|.|once
TGTGCCAGCAGCTTAAGTCGGGGAAATAGCAATCAGCCCCAGCATTTT
CASSLSRGNSNQPQHF
>TRBV25-1|TRBJ2-1|TRBD2|few
TGTGCCACCACAGGCCCTGATCCGGGACTAGAAGAGGACAATGAGCAGTTCTTC
CATTGPDPGLEEDNEQFF
>TRBV27|TRBJ2-1|.|many
TGTGCCAGCAGTTTACCAGGGTTCAGATGGAATGAGCAGTTCTTC
CASSLPGFRWNEQFF
>TRBV20-1|TRBJ2-3|TRBD1|many
TGCAGTGCTGCCCCGGGACAGAGTATCACAGATACGCAGTATTTT
CSAAPGQSITDTQYF
>TRBV29-1|TRBJ2-1|.|many
TGCAGCGTTGTCAGCTCCTACAATGAGCAGTTCTTC
CSVVSSYNEQFF
>TRBV5-1|TRBJ2-3|.|.
TGCGCCAGCAGCAGCCCCCTTCATAGCGGTGCCACAGATACGCAGTATTTT
CASSSPLHSGATDTQYF
>TRBV19|TRBJ2-3|TRBD2|.
TGTGCCAGTAGTTTTCTAGCGGGGCTCACAGATACGCAGTATTTT
CASSFLAGLTDTQYF
>TRBV7-9|TRBJ2-1|.|few
TGTGCCAGCAGCTCAACCTCGGGGCTAGCGAATGGCGATGAGCAGTTCTTC
CASSSTSGLANGDEQFF
>TRBV7-9|TRBJ1-1|.|many
TGTGCCAGGGGGGTCATGAACACTGAAGCTTTCTTT
CARGVMNTEAFF
>TRBV7-9|TRBJ1-1|.|.
TGTGCCAGCACCCCGACAGGTTACACTGAAGCTTTCTTT
CASTPTGYTEAFF
>TRBV7-8|TRBJ1-2|.|few
TGTGCCAGCAGCGGCAGAGGAGGAAATGGCTACACCTTC
CASSGRGGNGYTF
>TRBV4-1|TRBJ1-2|TRBD1|many
TGCGCCAGCAGCCAGGCCGGGACAGCACTCTATGGCTACACCTTC
CASSQAGTALYGYTF
>TRBV12-3/TRBV12-4|TRBJ2-7|.|once
TGTGCCAGCAGTGGAAAGACTACCTACGAGCAGTACTTC
CASSGKTTYEQYF
>TRBV7-7|TRBJ2-1|TRBD1|few
TGTGCCAGCAGCTTGTCGGGACAGAACAATGAGCAGTTCTTC
CASSLSGQNNEQFF
>TRBV28|TRBJ2-1|.|many
TGTGCCAGCAGTTTCATCCAACCCAGTGGGAATGAGCAGTTCTTC
CASSFIQPSGNEQFF
>TRBV7-9|TRBJ2-5|TRBD2|.
TGTGCCAGCAGCTTATTACAGACTAGCGGACGAGATACCCAGTACTTC
CASSLLQTSGRDTQYF
>TRBV12-3/TRBV12-4|TRBJ1-2|.|many
TGTGCCAGCAGCCCCGCTTATGGCTACACCTTC
CASSPAYGYTF
>TRBV27|TRBJ2-7|.|few
TGTGCCAGCAGTTTATTTGGGACTTTAGCCTACGAGCAGTACTTC
CASSLFGTLAYEQYF
>TRBV20-1|TRBJ1-5|TRBD1|.
TGCAGTGCCCTACAGGGGGCTTATAGCAATCAGCCCCAGCATTTT
CSALQGAYSNQPQHF
>TRBV20-1|TRBJ2-5|.|many
TGCAGCTATCTTTGGGGATGGGGTCAAGAGACCCAGTACTTC
CSYLWGWGQETQYF
>TRBV10-3|TRBJ1-2|.|few
TGTGCCGCCCACCGGGGGGGAAGTTATGGCTACACCTTC
CAAHRGGSYGYTF
>TRBV9|TRBJ2-5|.|many
TGTGCCAGCGAAAAATCCGGGAGTATGGAGACCCAGTACTTC
CASEKSGSMETQYF
>TRBV5-1|TRBJ1-1|.|.
TGCGCCAGCAGCTTCGACGCCCTGAACACTGAAGCTTTCTTT
CASSFDALNTEAFF
>TRBV7-8|TRBJ2-3|TRBD2|few
TGTGCCAGCAGCCCGGGACTAGCGGGAACAAGCACAGATACGCAGTATTTT
CASSPGLAGTSTDTQYF
>TRBV9|TRBJ2-3|.|.
TGTGCCAGCAGCGTAGGAGGGTTTCGCACAGATACGCAGTATTTT
CASSVGGFRTDTQYF
>TRBV28|TRBJ2-3|.|few
TGTGCCACCGGGTTCGTGTCCACAGATACGCAGTATTTT
CATGFVSTDTQYF
>TRBV20-1|TRBJ2-5|TRBD1|.
TGCAGTGCTAGCGGAAATCCGTCGACAGGGAAAGAGACCCAGTACTTC
CSASGNPSTGKETQYF
>TRBV5-1|TRBJ2-3|TRBD1|few
TGCGCCAGCAGCTGGTGGGACAGCCGCCCGATTTTGGATGGAGATACGCAGTATTTT
CASSWWDSRPILDGDTQYF
>TRBV4-1|TRBJ2-1|TRBD2|few
TGCGCCAGCAGCCGAGAGGGGACTAGCGGTTACAATGAGCAGTTCTTC
CASSREGTSGYNEQFF
>TRBV29-1|TRBJ2-7|TRBD1|many
TGCAGCGTTGTCGGGACAGGGTCCTACGAGCAGTACTTC
CSVVGTGSYEQYF
>TRBV5-1|TRBJ2-7|TRBD1|.
TGCGCCAGCAGCCGTATCCCGAATACAGGGGGCACTCTGAGCTACGAGCAGTACTTC
CASSRIPNTGGTLSYEQYF
>TRBV12-3/TRBV12-4|TRBJ2-7|.|many
TGTGCCAGCAGTCCGGGGGTGGGAAGCTACGAGCAGTACTTC
CASSPGVGSYEQYF
>TRBV10-3|TRBJ2-2|.|many
TGTGCCATCACCAAGGGGTACTCGGCCGGGGAGCTGTTTTTT
CAITKGYSAGELFF
>TRBV19|TRBJ1-3|.|few
TGTGCCAGTAGGAACAGGGACTCTGGAAACACCATATATTTT
CASRNRDSGNTIYF
>TRBV12-3/TRBV12-4|TRBJ2-7|.|many
TGTGCCAGCACCACTCTAGCGCTCTCCTACGAGCAGTACTTC
CASTTLALSYEQYF
>TRBV7-9|TRBJ2-2|TRBD2|many
TGTGCCAGCAGCTTAGCGAGACTAGCAGGGAACACCGGGGAGCTGTTTTTT
CASSLARLAGNTGELFF
>TRBV7-2|TRBJ2-7|.|few
TGTGCCAGCAGCGTCGACGTCGTTGGTTCCTACGAGCAGTACTTC
CASSVDVVGSYEQYF
>TRBV27|TRBJ2-7|.|.
TGTGCCAGCAGTTCCCGTCTGGAGGCCGAGCAGTACTTC
CASSSRLEAEQYF
>TRBV12-3/TRBV12-4|TRBJ2-7|.|many
TGTGCCAGCAGTATAGACCGGGACGGCTCCTACGAGCAGTACTTC
CASSIDRDGSYEQYF
>TRBV24-1|TRBJ2-7|.|many
TGTGCCACCAGTGATTCGACGTTCGATCCTCGGTACTTC
CATSDSTFDPRYF
>TRBV7-8|TRBJ2-1|TRBD2|.
TGTGCCAGCAGCTTATTGCGGGAGTACAATGAGCAGTTCTTC
CASSLLREYNEQFF
>TRBV5-1|TRBJ2-7|TRBD2|few
TGCGCCAGCAGCTGGGGACTAGCGGGCTCCTACGAGCAGTACTTC
CASSWGLAGSYEQYF
>TRBV20-1|TRBJ2-1|.|few
TGCAGTGCTTCTGCGGAATGGAACAATGAGCAGTTCTTC
CSASAEWNNEQFF
>TRBV20-1|TRBJ2-1|TRBD2|many
TGCAGTGCTCCACCCCGGGAGGGGTACAATGAGCAGTTCTTC
CSAPPREGYNEQFF
>TRBV5-1|TRBJ1-6|.|many
TGCGCCAGCAGGGGGCCCGGGCAGGCCAATTCACCCCTCCACTTT
CASRGPGQANSPLHF